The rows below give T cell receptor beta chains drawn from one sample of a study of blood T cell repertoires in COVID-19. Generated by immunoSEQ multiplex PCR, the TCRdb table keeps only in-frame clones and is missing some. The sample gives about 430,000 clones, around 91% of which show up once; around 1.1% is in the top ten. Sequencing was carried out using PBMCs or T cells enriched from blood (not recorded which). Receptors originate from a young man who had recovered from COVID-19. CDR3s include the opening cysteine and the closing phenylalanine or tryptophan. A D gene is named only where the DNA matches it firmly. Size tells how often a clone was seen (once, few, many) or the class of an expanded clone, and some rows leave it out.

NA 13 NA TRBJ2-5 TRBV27 CASSLERRETQYF TGTGCCAGCAGTTTAGAACGTAGAGAGACCCAGTACTTC
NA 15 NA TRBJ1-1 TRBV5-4 CASSFPRGQNTEAFF TGTGCCAGCAGCTTTCCCAGGGGCCAGAACACTGAAGCTTTCTTT
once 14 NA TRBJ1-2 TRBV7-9 CASSPSVPGKGYTF TGTGCCAGCAGCCCCTCTGTTCCCGGGAAAGGCTACACCTTC
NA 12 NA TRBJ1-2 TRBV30 CAWSGRGGGYTF TGTGCCTGGAGTGGAAGGGGAGGGGGCTACACCTTC
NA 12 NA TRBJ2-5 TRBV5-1 CASSLPKETQYF TGCGCCAGCAGCTTGCCAAAAGAGACCCAGTACTTC
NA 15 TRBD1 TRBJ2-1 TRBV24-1 CATNPSGQGNNEQFF TGTGCCACCAATCCTTCGGGACAGGGAAACAATGAGCAGTTCTTC
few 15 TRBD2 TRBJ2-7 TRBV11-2 CASSLVAGGSYEQYF TGTGCCAGCAGCTTAGTAGCGGGAGGTTCCTACGAGCAGTACTTC
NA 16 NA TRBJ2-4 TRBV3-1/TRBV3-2 CASSHGLSLAKNIQYF TGTGCCAGCAGCCACGGACTGAGCCTAGCCAAAAACATTCAGTACTTC
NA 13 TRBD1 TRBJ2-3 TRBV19 CASRQGALDTQYF TGTGCCTCTCGACAGGGGGCTTTAGATACGCAGTATTTT
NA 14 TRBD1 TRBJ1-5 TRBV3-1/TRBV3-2 CASSRDRGGQPQHF TGTGCCAGCAGCCGGGACAGGGGTGGGCAGCCCCAGCATTTT
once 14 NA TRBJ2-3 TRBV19 CASKVTGTSDTQYF TGTGCCAGTAAGGTTACAGGGACATCAGATACGCAGTATTTT
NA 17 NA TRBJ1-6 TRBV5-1 CASSLVGDTLGNSPLHF TGCGCCAGCAGCTTGGTAGGGGACACGTTGGGTAATTCACCCCTCCACTTT
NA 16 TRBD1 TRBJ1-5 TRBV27 CASSLRTGGPSQPQHF TGTGCCAGCAGTTTAAGGACAGGGGGCCCCTCTCAGCCCCAGCATTTT
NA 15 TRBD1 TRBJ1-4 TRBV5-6 CASSLVGTDNEKLFF TGTGCCAGCAGCTTGGTGGGGACAGATAATGAAAAACTGTTTTTT
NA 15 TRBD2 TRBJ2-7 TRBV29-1 CSVEDPSGTSYEQYF TGCAGCGTTGAAGACCCTAGCGGGACCTCCTACGAGCAGTACTTC
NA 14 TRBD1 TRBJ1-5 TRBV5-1 CASSDGTANQPQHF TGCGCCAGCAGCGACGGGACAGCCAATCAGCCCCAGCATTTT
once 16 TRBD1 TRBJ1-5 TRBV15 CATSRLQGAVGQPQHF TGTGCCACCAGCAGACTACAGGGGGCTGTAGGCCAGCCCCAGCATTTT
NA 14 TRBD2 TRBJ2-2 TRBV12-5 CATSRAGGTGELFF TGTGCTACTTCCCGGGCGGGAGGGACCGGGGAGCTGTTTTTT
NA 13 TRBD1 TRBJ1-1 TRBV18 CASSGQGYTEAFF TGTGCCAGCTCCGGACAGGGATACACTGAAGCTTTCTTT
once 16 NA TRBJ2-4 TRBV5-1 CASSLAPGIDWSIQYF TGCGCCAGCAGCTTGGCCCCAGGGATCGATTGGAGCATTCAGTACTTC
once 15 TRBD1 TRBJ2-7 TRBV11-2 CASSSNDRATYEQYF TGTGCCAGCAGCTCAAACGACAGGGCAACCTACGAGCAGTACTTC
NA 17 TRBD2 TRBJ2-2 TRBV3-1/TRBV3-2 CASSRTGLAANTGELFF TGTGCCAGCAGCCGCACGGGACTAGCGGCGAACACCGGGGAGCTGTTTTTT
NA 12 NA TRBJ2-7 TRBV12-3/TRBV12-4 CASSLSGYEQYF TGTGCCAGCAGTTTGTCCGGTTACGAGCAGTACTTC
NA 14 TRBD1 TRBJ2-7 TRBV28 CASSPAQGAYEQYF TGTGCCAGCAGCCCGGCCCAGGGGGCATACGAGCAGTACTTC